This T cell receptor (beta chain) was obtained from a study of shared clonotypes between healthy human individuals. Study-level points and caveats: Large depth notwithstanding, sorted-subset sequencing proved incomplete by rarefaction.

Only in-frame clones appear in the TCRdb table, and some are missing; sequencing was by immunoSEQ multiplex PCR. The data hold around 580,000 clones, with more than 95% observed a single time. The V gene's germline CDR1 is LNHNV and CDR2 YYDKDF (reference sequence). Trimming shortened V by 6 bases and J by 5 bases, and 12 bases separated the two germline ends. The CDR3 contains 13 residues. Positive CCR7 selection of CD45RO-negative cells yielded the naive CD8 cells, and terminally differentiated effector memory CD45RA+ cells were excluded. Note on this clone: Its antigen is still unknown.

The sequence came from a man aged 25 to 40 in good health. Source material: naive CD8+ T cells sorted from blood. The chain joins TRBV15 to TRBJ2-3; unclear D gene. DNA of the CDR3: TGTGCCACCAGAGAGTCCGGAGAAGATACGCAGTATTTT. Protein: CATRESGEDTQYF.